This entry features one T cell receptor beta chain sequence. Its specificity is not known. The sample comes from a study of cytomegalovirus exposure and HLA in healthy donors. Profiling relied on immunoSEQ multiplex PCR, and the TCRdb table lists in-frame clones only, not all of them. This table has 150,000 to 200,000 clones, more than 70% appearing once. Study outcomes and limitations: The CMV antigen specificity of a few CMV-associated chains was confirmed through in vitro analysis.

The sequencing sample was made of PBMCs. The receptor's source is a young man in good health and CMV-seropositive.

The CDR3: CASRSTGVGTDTQYF. For the CDR3, the DNA is TGTGCCAGCAGATCTACGGGAGTGGGCACAGATACGCAGTATTTT. The rearrangement joins TRBV6-5 to TRBJ2-3; perhaps TRBD2 as D (6 bases). This CDR3 is built from 15 residues. V gave up 6 bases and J gave up 1 base, with 14 bases separating them. Germline CDR1 reads MNHEY; CDR2 reads SVGAGI.